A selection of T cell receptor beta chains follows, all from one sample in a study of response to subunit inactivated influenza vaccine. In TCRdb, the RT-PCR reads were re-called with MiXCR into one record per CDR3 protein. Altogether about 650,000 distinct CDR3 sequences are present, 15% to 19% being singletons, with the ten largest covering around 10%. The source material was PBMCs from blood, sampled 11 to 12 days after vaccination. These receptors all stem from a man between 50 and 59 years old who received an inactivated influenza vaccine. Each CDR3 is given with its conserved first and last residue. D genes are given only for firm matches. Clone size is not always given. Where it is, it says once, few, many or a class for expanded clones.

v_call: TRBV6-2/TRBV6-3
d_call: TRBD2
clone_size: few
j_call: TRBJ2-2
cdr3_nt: TGTGCCAGCAGTAGCGGGGTCTACACCGGGGAGCTGTTTTTT
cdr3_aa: CASSSGVYTGELFF

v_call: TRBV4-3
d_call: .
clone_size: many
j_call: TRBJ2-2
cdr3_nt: TGCGCCAGCAGCCAAGACAGGGTTCCCCCGAACACCGGGGAGCTGTTTTTT
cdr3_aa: CASSQDRVPPNTGELFF

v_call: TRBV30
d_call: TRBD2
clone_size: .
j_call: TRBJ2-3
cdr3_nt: TGTGCCTGGAGTGTACAAGCGGGAGCCTCAGATACGCAGTATTTT
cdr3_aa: CAWSVQAGASDTQYF

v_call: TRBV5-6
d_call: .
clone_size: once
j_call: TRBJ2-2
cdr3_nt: TGTGCCAGCAGCTTGAGGGTCGGGGAGCTGTTTTTT
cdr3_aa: CASSLRVGELFF

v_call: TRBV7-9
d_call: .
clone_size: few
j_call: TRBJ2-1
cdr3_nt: TGTGCCAGCAGCTTGGGGGGACTTCCTGAGCAGTTCTTC
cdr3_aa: CASSLGGLPEQFF

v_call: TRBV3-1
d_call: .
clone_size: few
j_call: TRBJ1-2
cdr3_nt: TGTGCCACAGGCACAAATAACTATGGCTACACCTTC
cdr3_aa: CATGTNNYGYTF

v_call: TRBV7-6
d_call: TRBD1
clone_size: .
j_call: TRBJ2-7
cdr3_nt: TGTGCCAGCAGCTTCGGGGCAGGGGGCCGGTACGAGCAGTACTTC
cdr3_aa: CASSFGAGGRYEQYF

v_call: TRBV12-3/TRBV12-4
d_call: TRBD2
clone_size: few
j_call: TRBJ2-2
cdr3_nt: TGTGCCAGCAGTTTAGGTAGCGGGGAGGCCGGGGAGCTGTTTTTT
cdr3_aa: CASSLGSGEAGELFF

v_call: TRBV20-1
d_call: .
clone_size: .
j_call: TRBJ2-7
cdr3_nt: TGCAGTGCTAAGGGGACATCTGTCGAGCAGTACTTC
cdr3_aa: CSAKGTSVEQYF

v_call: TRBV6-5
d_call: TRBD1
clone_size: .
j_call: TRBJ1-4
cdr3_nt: TGTGCCAGCAGTTACACGACAGGGGCGGATGAAAAACTGTTTTTT
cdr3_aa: CASSYTTGADEKLFF

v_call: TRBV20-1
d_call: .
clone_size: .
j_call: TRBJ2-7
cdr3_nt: TGCAGTGCCAACAGGGATTGGTACGAGCAGTACTTC
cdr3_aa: CSANRDWYEQYF

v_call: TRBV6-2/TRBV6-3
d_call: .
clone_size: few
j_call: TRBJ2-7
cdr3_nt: TGTGCCAGCAGTTTCGGGTGGGACTCCTACGAGCAGTACTTC
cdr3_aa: CASSFGWDSYEQYF

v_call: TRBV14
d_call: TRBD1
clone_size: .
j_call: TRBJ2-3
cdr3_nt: TGTGCCAGCAGCCAAGGGGCGACAGGGCCCAGCACAGATACGCAGTATTTT
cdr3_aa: CASSQGATGPSTDTQYF

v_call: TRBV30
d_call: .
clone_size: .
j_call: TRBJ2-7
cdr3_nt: TGTGCCTGGTCTTGGGGTACGGGCGAGCAGTACTTC
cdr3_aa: CAWSWGTGEQYF

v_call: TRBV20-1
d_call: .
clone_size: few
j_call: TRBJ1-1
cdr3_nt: TGCAGTGCTAGAGATTATGCTGAAGCTTTCTTT
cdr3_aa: CSARDYAEAFF

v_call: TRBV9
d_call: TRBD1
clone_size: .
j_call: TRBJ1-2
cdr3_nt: TGTGCCAGCAGCCCCCGGGACAGGGGGCGCGTAGACTATGGCTACACCTTC
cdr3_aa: CASSPRDRGRVDYGYTF

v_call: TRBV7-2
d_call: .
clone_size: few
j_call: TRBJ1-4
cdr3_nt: TGTGCCAGCAGTCTAGGGGCCCCACAAAAAAAACTGTTTTTT
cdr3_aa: CASSLGAPQKKLFF

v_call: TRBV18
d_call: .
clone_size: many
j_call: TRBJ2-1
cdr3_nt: TGTGCCAGCTCACCCGCTAGCGTCCGCTACAATGAGCAGTTCTTC
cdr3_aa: CASSPASVRYNEQFF